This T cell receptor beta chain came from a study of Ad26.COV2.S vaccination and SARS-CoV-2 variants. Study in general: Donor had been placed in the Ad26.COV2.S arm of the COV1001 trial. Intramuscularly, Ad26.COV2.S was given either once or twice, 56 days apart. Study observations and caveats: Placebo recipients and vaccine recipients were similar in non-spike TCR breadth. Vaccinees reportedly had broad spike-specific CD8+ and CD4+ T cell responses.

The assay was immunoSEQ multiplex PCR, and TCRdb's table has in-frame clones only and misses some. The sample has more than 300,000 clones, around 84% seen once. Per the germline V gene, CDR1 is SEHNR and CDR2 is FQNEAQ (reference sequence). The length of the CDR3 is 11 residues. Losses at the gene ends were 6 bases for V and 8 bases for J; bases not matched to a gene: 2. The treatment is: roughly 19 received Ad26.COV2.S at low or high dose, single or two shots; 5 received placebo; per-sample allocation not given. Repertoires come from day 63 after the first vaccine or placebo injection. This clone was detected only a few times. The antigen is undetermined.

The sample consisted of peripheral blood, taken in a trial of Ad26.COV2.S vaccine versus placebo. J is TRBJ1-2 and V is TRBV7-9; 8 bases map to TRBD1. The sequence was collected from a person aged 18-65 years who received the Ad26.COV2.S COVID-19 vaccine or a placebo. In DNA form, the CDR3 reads TGTGCCAGCAGTGACAGGGGCGGCTACACCTTC. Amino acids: CASSDRGGYTF.